This TCR beta chain was identified in a study of blood T cell repertoires in COVID-19. Looking at the study overall: Sites across the United States, Italy and Spain contributed samples from acute and convalescent COVID-19. Sources were T cells, B-cell-depleted T cells, or PBMCs; the material itself was cDNA or gDNA.

As processed by the authors: Using reference gene primer amplification, nucleated cell counts were estimated. Using immunoSEQ multiplex PCR, the repertoire was profiled, and TCRdb retains in-frame clones only, with some absent. V and J calls and clone size are those listed in that table; D and trimming were worked out from the DNA. The sample comprises 190,000 or so clones, approximately 78% of which are singletons, and around 2.8% rests with the top ten. Sequenced input: peripheral blood. The source of this sequence is a woman aged 80 or older with active or convalescent COVID-19.

The CDR3 DNA reads as TGTGCCAGCTCACCACCGACTAGCGGAGATACGCAGTATTTT. Encoded protein: CASSPPTSGDTQYF. The rearrangement uses TRBV18 and TRBJ2-3; 9 nucleotides match TRBD2. Germline lookup yields CDR1 KGHSH and CDR2 LQKENI. The junction had 0 bases not matched to a gene; V was cut back by 0 bases and J by 5 bases. CDR3 length: 14 amino acids.